This entry concerns a single T cell receptor beta chain. Its antigen is still unknown. This may come from a read error, since a much larger clone is one base off. The CDR3 contains 15 residues. Germline CDR1 is SGDLS and CDR2 is YYNGEE. Using a J-beta primer mix together with a sample-barcoded 5' primer, a second PCR was run for roughly 7 to 11 cycles. Each cDNA molecule was tagged by a template-switch adaptor that had 12 random nucleotides. Each CDR3 protein is one row after TCRdb ran MiXCR on the 5' RACE reads. Of more than 1.4 million distinct CDR3 sequences listed, 42% are singletons. The sample originates from a study of blood T cells in healthy people across ages. General study results and limits: Estimated diversity that came from one million T cells was considered an underestimate. Long-lived donors carried more naive CD4+ cells and greater diversity than aged donors.

The clonotype comes from a woman younger than 35 in good health. The V gene is TRBV9, the J gene TRBJ1-2; D not resolved. Sample: blood. In nucleotides, the CDR3 is TGTGTCAGCAGCCAGCTTTCTCAAGATAACTATGGCTACACCTTC. This translates into CVSSQLSQDNYGYTF.